The table lists the clone carrying this T cell receptor (beta chain) with a count of one. This sample stems from a study of control samples from healthy donors and cancer patients. From germline, CDR1 is KGHSH and CDR2 LQKENI. V lost 6 bases, J lost 8 bases, and 13 bases lay in between. The CDR3 is 13 residues long. This table comes from immunoSEQ multiplex PCR, and its TCRdb copy is limited to in-frame clones, with some not included. Of 120,000 or so clones listed, roughly 91% are singletons. The chain links TRBV18 to TRBJ1-4; unclear D gene. The sample was blood. The receptor's source is a man in his forties in good health. Here the CDR3 DNA reads TGTGCCAGCTCCCCCGGCACCTCCGAAAAACTGTTTTTT. Amino acids: CASSPGTSEKLFF. Drawing the rest from reference TRBV18 and TRBJ1-4, the complete variable domain is NAGVMQNPRHLVRRRGQEARLRCSPMKGHSHVYWYRQLPEEGLKFMVYLQKENIIDESGMPKERFSAEFPKEGPSILRIQQVVRGDSAAYFCASSPGTSEKLFFGSGTQLSVL.